This is a list of T cell receptor beta chains from one sample in a study of T cell responses to AZD1222 COVID-19 vaccine. Sequencing used immunoSEQ multiplex PCR; TCRdb keeps in-frame clones, though not all of them. The data contain 150,000 to 200,000 clones, approximately 93% of them seen just once; the ten biggest clones take up approximately 1.8%. This specimen consisted of peripheral blood, obtained 28 days after the second AZD1222 dose. The receptors derive from an adult who received the AZD1222 COVID-19 vaccine. CDR3s include the opening cysteine and the closing phenylalanine or tryptophan. Each record gives: V gene, clone size, D gene, J gene, CDR3 DNA, CDR3 protein. A D gene is named only where the DNA matches it firmly. Clone size is shown for a subset of rows, as once, few, many or a class of expanded clone.

V gene: TRBV7-9; clone size: -; D gene: TRBD1; J gene: TRBJ1-4; CDR3 DNA: TGTGCCAGCAGCTTCGAGACAGGGGGTGCTAATGAAAAACTGTTTTTT; CDR3 protein: CASSFETGGANEKLFF
V gene: TRBV25-1; clone size: -; D gene: TRBD2; J gene: TRBJ2-3; CDR3 DNA: TGTGCCAGCAGGGGAACTTTTAGCGGGAGCACGCAGTATTTT; CDR3 protein: CASRGTFSGSTQYF
V gene: TRBV29-1; clone size: -; D gene: TRBD1; J gene: TRBJ2-1; CDR3 DNA: TGCAGCGTTGTTTGGACAGGGGTCAATGAGCAGTTCTTC; CDR3 protein: CSVVWTGVNEQFF
V gene: TRBV7-9; clone size: -; D gene: TRBD2; J gene: TRBJ2-7; CDR3 DNA: TGTGCCAGCAGCATCGGACTAGCGGGAGGGCCGGGGGAGCAGTACTTC; CDR3 protein: CASSIGLAGGPGEQYF
V gene: TRBV4-3; clone size: -; D gene: -; J gene: TRBJ1-5; CDR3 DNA: TGCGCCAGCAGACCATCATACGCCCCCGTAGGGAGGCAGCCCCAGCATTTT; CDR3 protein: CASRPSYAPVGRQPQHF
V gene: TRBV19; clone size: -; D gene: -; J gene: TRBJ2-6; CDR3 DNA: TGTGCCAGTATTCCAGGTCGGTCCGGCTCTGGGGCCAACGTCCTGACTTTC; CDR3 protein: CASIPGRSGSGANVLTF
V gene: TRBV4-2; clone size: -; D gene: -; J gene: TRBJ1-5; CDR3 DNA: TGTGCCAGCAGCCAAGTTAAGGGAGGTCAGCCCCAGCATTTT; CDR3 protein: CASSQVKGGQPQHF
V gene: TRBV3-1/TRBV3-2; clone size: -; D gene: -; J gene: TRBJ2-5; CDR3 DNA: TGTGCCAGCAGCCAACGGGGGCGGGGGGAGACCCAGTACTTC; CDR3 protein: CASSQRGRGETQYF
V gene: TRBV14; clone size: -; D gene: -; J gene: TRBJ2-5; CDR3 DNA: TGTGCCAGCAGCTCCCAGTGGATCCAGCCGGGGACCCAGTACTTC; CDR3 protein: CASSSQWIQPGTQYF
V gene: TRBV18; clone size: -; D gene: -; J gene: TRBJ2-2; CDR3 DNA: TGTGCCAGCTCACAGTCGAACACCGGGGAGCTGTTTTTT; CDR3 protein: CASSQSNTGELFF
V gene: TRBV27; clone size: -; D gene: -; J gene: TRBJ1-2; CDR3 DNA: TGTGCCAGCAGTTCTAAACCAGGAGCTAACTATGGCTACACCTTC; CDR3 protein: CASSSKPGANYGYTF
V gene: TRBV19; clone size: -; D gene: -; J gene: TRBJ1-1; CDR3 DNA: TGTGCCAGTAGCCTGCAGGGGCGCCCCCGCATGAACACTGAAGCTTTCTTT; CDR3 protein: CASSLQGRPRMNTEAFF
V gene: TRBV11-1; clone size: -; D gene: TRBD2; J gene: TRBJ2-7; CDR3 DNA: TGTGCCAGCAGCTTAGGGCTAGCGGACTACGAGCAGTACTTC; CDR3 protein: CASSLGLADYEQYF
V gene: TRBV12-3/TRBV12-4; clone size: -; D gene: -; J gene: TRBJ2-7; CDR3 DNA: TGTGCCAGCACCTTGGGGTTCCACGAGCAGTACTTC; CDR3 protein: CASTLGFHEQYF
V gene: TRBV28; clone size: -; D gene: -; J gene: TRBJ1-6; CDR3 DNA: TGTGCCAGCAGTTTAGGCAGCCCCCATAATTCACCCCTCCACTTT; CDR3 protein: CASSLGSPHNSPLHF
V gene: TRBV6-5; clone size: -; D gene: TRBD1; J gene: TRBJ2-7; CDR3 DNA: TGTGCCAGCAGGCTAGGACAGGGGGGCACCTACGAGCAGTACTTC; CDR3 protein: CASRLGQGGTYEQYF
V gene: TRBV4-2; clone size: -; D gene: TRBD1; J gene: TRBJ1-2; CDR3 DNA: TGTGCCAGCAGCCAAGATTCTGACAGGGAGACTGGCTACACCTTC; CDR3 protein: CASSQDSDRETGYTF
V gene: TRBV6-6; clone size: -; D gene: TRBD2; J gene: TRBJ2-3; CDR3 DNA: TGTGCCAGCAGCCCCAAGGAGTGGGGTACTAGCGAACGGGGGAACCCAGATACGCAGTATTTT; CDR3 protein: CASSPKEWGTSERGNPDTQYF
V gene: TRBV29-1; clone size: -; D gene: TRBD1; J gene: TRBJ2-1; CDR3 DNA: TGCAGCGTTGAAGATTGGACAGGCAACTCCTACAATGAGCAGTTCTTC; CDR3 protein: CSVEDWTGNSYNEQFF
V gene: TRBV5-1; clone size: few; D gene: -; J gene: TRBJ2-7; CDR3 DNA: TGCGCCAGCAGCCTAAGAGACGGGTACGAGCAGTACTTC; CDR3 protein: CASSLRDGYEQYF
V gene: TRBV6-5; clone size: -; D gene: TRBD1; J gene: TRBJ1-4; CDR3 DNA: TGTGCCAGCATCTCGAGGGGGCCTGGTGAAAAACTGTTTTTT; CDR3 protein: CASISRGPGEKLFF
V gene: TRBV27; clone size: -; D gene: -; J gene: TRBJ1-5; CDR3 DNA: TGTGCCAGCAGTTTACGGGGGGGAAGCAATCAGCCCCAGCATTTT; CDR3 protein: CASSLRGGSNQPQHF
V gene: TRBV18; clone size: few; D gene: TRBD1; J gene: TRBJ1-6; CDR3 DNA: TGTGCCAGCTCACCAGGGACAGAAAATTCACCCCTCCACTTT; CDR3 protein: CASSPGTENSPLHF
V gene: TRBV19; clone size: -; D gene: -; J gene: TRBJ1-5; CDR3 DNA: TGTGCCAGTAGTGCCAGCCCGGGTTCCAATCAGCCCCAGCATTTT; CDR3 protein: CASSASPGSNQPQHF
V gene: TRBV14; clone size: -; D gene: -; J gene: TRBJ2-3; CDR3 DNA: TGTGCCAGCAGCCTGACTAGGTCGCAGTATTTT; CDR3 protein: CASSLTRSQYF
V gene: TRBV5-5; clone size: -; D gene: -; J gene: TRBJ1-1; CDR3 DNA: TGTGCCAGCAGCTTGGAGTGGAGAACTGAAGCTTTCTTT; CDR3 protein: CASSLEWRTEAFF
V gene: TRBV12-3/TRBV12-4; clone size: few; D gene: -; J gene: TRBJ2-3; CDR3 DNA: TGTGCCAGCAGTTTTGCAGATACGCAGTATTTT; CDR3 protein: CASSFADTQYF
V gene: TRBV11-3; clone size: -; D gene: -; J gene: TRBJ2-7; CDR3 DNA: TGTGCCAGCAGTAAAAGGAGTTCGGCCGAGCAGTACTTC; CDR3 protein: CASSKRSSAEQYF
V gene: TRBV4-3; clone size: -; D gene: -; J gene: TRBJ2-7; CDR3 DNA: TGCGCCAGCAGCCGAGAACAGGGTTGGCTAACCTACGAGCAGTACTTC; CDR3 protein: CASSREQGWLTYEQYF
V gene: TRBV2; clone size: -; D gene: -; J gene: TRBJ2-3; CDR3 DNA: TGTGCCAGCAGGCGGAGAGGGGGCACAGATACGCAGTATTTT; CDR3 protein: CASRRRGGTDTQYF
V gene: TRBV7-9; clone size: -; D gene: TRBD1; J gene: TRBJ1-2; CDR3 DNA: TGTGCCAGCAGTGGGACAGGGGAGGGAGGCTACACCTTC; CDR3 protein: CASSGTGEGGYTF
V gene: TRBV7-9; clone size: few; D gene: -; J gene: TRBJ1-4; CDR3 DNA: TGTGCCAGCAGCCTGGCCGGGGGCGGGGAAAAACTGTTTTTT; CDR3 protein: CASSLAGGGEKLFF
V gene: TRBV23-1; clone size: once; D gene: TRBD2; J gene: TRBJ2-4; CDR3 DNA: TGCGCCAGCAGTCAATCGGGAGGGACGGAAAACATTCAGTACTTC; CDR3 protein: CASSQSGGTENIQYF
V gene: TRBV18; clone size: -; D gene: TRBD1; J gene: TRBJ1-5; CDR3 DNA: TGTGCCAGCTCACCAGGGGCCGGGACAGGGAATCAGCCCCAGCATTTT; CDR3 protein: CASSPGAGTGNQPQHF
V gene: TRBV19; clone size: -; D gene: TRBD2; J gene: TRBJ2-2; CDR3 DNA: TGTGCCAGTAGTACCTCACTAGCGGGGGCCGGGGAGCTGTTTTTT; CDR3 protein: CASSTSLAGAGELFF
V gene: TRBV30; clone size: once; D gene: -; J gene: TRBJ1-1; CDR3 DNA: TGTGCCTGGAGTGAGGTCACCCGAAACGCTTTCTTT; CDR3 protein: CAWSEVTRNAFF
V gene: TRBV6-5; clone size: -; D gene: TRBD1; J gene: TRBJ2-7; CDR3 DNA: TGTGCCAGCAGTTACTTGCAGGGGGCGGGTGAGCAGTACTTC; CDR3 protein: CASSYLQGAGEQYF
V gene: TRBV6-6; clone size: -; D gene: -; J gene: TRBJ2-5; CDR3 DNA: TGTGCCAGCAGTTACTCTGGGGGTCTTCAAGAGACCCAGTACTTC; CDR3 protein: CASSYSGGLQETQYF
V gene: TRBV6-5; clone size: -; D gene: -; J gene: TRBJ2-7; CDR3 DNA: TGTGCCAGCAGTTCCGGGAAGACCTCCTACGAGCAGTACTTC; CDR3 protein: CASSSGKTSYEQYF
V gene: TRBV4-2; clone size: -; D gene: TRBD2; J gene: TRBJ2-3; CDR3 DNA: TGTGCCAGCAGCCAAGATCCGGGGGGGTCCACAGATACGCAGTATTTT; CDR3 protein: CASSQDPGGSTDTQYF
V gene: TRBV15; clone size: -; D gene: TRBD1; J gene: TRBJ1-4; CDR3 DNA: TGTGCCACCAGCAGAGACCGACAGGGGGCAGGAGAAAAACTGTTTTTT; CDR3 protein: CATSRDRQGAGEKLFF
V gene: TRBV18; clone size: -; D gene: -; J gene: TRBJ1-1; CDR3 DNA: TGTGCCAGCTCACCAGGATTACAGAACACTGAAGCTTTCTTT; CDR3 protein: CASSPGLQNTEAFF
V gene: TRBV12-5; clone size: -; D gene: -; J gene: TRBJ2-4; CDR3 DNA: TGTGCTAGTGCTCTGACAGGCGCAAAAAACATTCAGTACTTC; CDR3 protein: CASALTGAKNIQYF
V gene: TRBV20-1; clone size: -; D gene: -; J gene: TRBJ2-1; CDR3 DNA: TGCAGTGCTAGTAGCTTCCGACCGGGACTTCGGACCAATGAGCAGTTCTTC; CDR3 protein: CSASSFRPGLRTNEQFF
V gene: TRBV7-9; clone size: few; D gene: -; J gene: TRBJ2-5; CDR3 DNA: TGTGCCAGCAGCTTAGTTAAGGAGGAAGAGACCCAGTACTTC; CDR3 protein: CASSLVKEEETQYF
V gene: TRBV6-5; clone size: -; D gene: -; J gene: TRBJ2-5; CDR3 DNA: TGTGCCAGCAGCGACTGGGAGAGAGAGACCCAGTACTTC; CDR3 protein: CASSDWERETQYF
V gene: TRBV6-5; clone size: once; D gene: -; J gene: TRBJ1-2; CDR3 DNA: TGTGCCAGCAGTTATTCCGGGTCCCCTTCGGGTGGCTACACCTTC; CDR3 protein: CASSYSGSPSGGYTF
V gene: TRBV6-5; clone size: -; D gene: -; J gene: TRBJ2-7; CDR3 DNA: TGTGCCAGCAGTACCTGGGGTGGCGAGCAGTACTTC; CDR3 protein: CASSTWGGEQYF
V gene: TRBV2; clone size: -; D gene: TRBD1; J gene: TRBJ2-1; CDR3 DNA: TGTGCCAGCCATCTACAGGGGACCTACAATGAGCAGTTCTTC; CDR3 protein: CASHLQGTYNEQFF
V gene: TRBV7-3; clone size: -; D gene: -; J gene: TRBJ2-2; CDR3 DNA: TGTGCCAGCAGCGACAACACCGGGGAGCTGTTTTTT; CDR3 protein: CASSDNTGELFF